The sequence of this TCR beta chain was determined in a study of blood T cell repertoires in COVID-19. Study-level background: The United States, Italy and Spain were the sources of the acute and convalescent COVID-19 samples. T cells, B-cell-depleted T cells, or PBMCs supplied cDNA or gDNA.

CDR1 and CDR2 from the germline V gene are SSHAT and FNYEAQ (reference sequence). The CDR3 is made up of 14 amino acids. As originally analysed: Amplification of reference gene primers provided the estimated nucleated cell counts. TCRdb's table, derived via immunoSEQ multiplex PCR, lists solely in-frame clones and lacks some. That table furnishes V, J and clone size, whereas the DNA furnished D and trimming. The table records over 130,000 clones, roughly 76% of them present only once. In its sample, this clone was seen once. One end of the junction is discordant with germline, which a read error may explain.

The rearrangement joins TRBV7-7 to TRBJ2-1; D uncertain. The TCR sequence derives from a woman aged 50 to 60 with active or convalescent COVID-19. The sequenced material came from peripheral blood. The CDR3 DNA is TGTGCTAGCAGCTCCTCCCTCTATGACAATGAGCAGTTCTTC. The encoded protein is CASSSSLYDNEQFF.